These T cell receptor beta chains were read from a single sample in a study of cytomegalovirus exposure and HLA in healthy donors. Using immunoSEQ multiplex PCR, the repertoire was profiled, and TCRdb retains in-frame clones only, with some absent. The sample contains over 200,000 clones, 82% of which appear only once. Sequenced sample: PBMCs. These receptors came from a woman aged 40 to 50 in good health and CMV-seropositive. CDR3s include the opening cysteine and the closing phenylalanine or tryptophan. The order of the fields is CDR3 DNA, CDR3 protein, D gene, J gene, clone size, V gene. The D gene is left open where the match is weak. Part of the rows lack a size; the others show once, few, many or a class for expanded clones.

TGTGCCAGCAGCTCTCCGAGGGAGGCGGCTGGAAACACCATATATTTT CASSSPREAAGNTIYF - TRBJ1-3 - TRBV11-2
TGTGCCAGCAGCGATACGGGATATAGCCGCTACGAGCAGTACTTC CASSDTGYSRYEQYF - TRBJ2-7 once TRBV11-2
TGCGCCAGCAGCTTCGACAGGCCTGATGACACTGAAGCTTTCTTT CASSFDRPDDTEAFF - TRBJ1-1 - TRBV5-1
TGCGCCAGCAGCCAAGCGGCAGGGGTAAACTATGGCTACACCTTC CASSQAAGVNYGYTF - TRBJ1-2 - TRBV4-3
TGCGCCAGCAGCTTGGCGATTTCGGGACTAGATACGCAGTATTTT CASSLAISGLDTQYF - TRBJ2-3 - TRBV5-1
TGTGCCAGCTCACCTCCGGGACAGGGGGCCCGTTCTAAGGACGAGCAGTACTTC CASSPPGQGARSKDEQYF TRBD1 TRBJ2-7 - TRBV18
TGTGCCTGGAGTCTGGGCCACACCGGGGAGCTGTTTTTT CAWSLGHTGELFF - TRBJ2-2 - TRBV30
TGTGCCAGCAGTTATGACAGGGCAGGACAGCCCCAGCATTTT CASSYDRAGQPQHF TRBD1 TRBJ1-5 - TRBV6-6
TGTGCCAGCAGCGCCTCCGGGTCCACAGATACGCAGTATTTT CASSASGSTDTQYF - TRBJ2-3 - TRBV9
TGTGCCAGCAGCTCTTCAGGTAAGACAGGAGATGAAGCTTTCTTT CASSSSGKTGDEAFF - TRBJ1-1 - TRBV7-2
TGTGCCAGCAGCCCGGGTGAAGCGGGGGGGCGTACGCAGTATTTT CASSPGEAGGRTQYF TRBD2 TRBJ2-3 once TRBV11-3
TGTGCCAGCAGCTCGGGTCCGGCTGGAAACACCATATATTTT CASSSGPAGNTIYF - TRBJ1-3 - TRBV5-6
TGTGCCACCCGCTCACTGGGACTTACGTCTGGAAACACCATATATTTT CATRSLGLTSGNTIYF - TRBJ1-3 few TRBV15
TGTGCCAGCAGTTTTCACTCGCCAGATACGCAGTATTTT CASSFHSPDTQYF - TRBJ2-3 - TRBV27
TGTGCCAGCAGCTTTCGACAGGGGATCACTGAAGCTTTCTTT CASSFRQGITEAFF TRBD1 TRBJ1-1 once TRBV7-2
TGCGCCAGCAGCCAAACGACAGGTTATCCCGGGGAGCTGTTTTTT CASSQTTGYPGELFF - TRBJ2-2 - TRBV4-1
TGTGCCAGCAGCCCAGATCGCCAGGCGGGGAACACTGAAGCTTTCTTT CASSPDRQAGNTEAFF - TRBJ1-1 - TRBV11-2
TGTGCCAGCAGTTCCCGGGATCTCGGTCAGCCCCAGCATTTT CASSSRDLGQPQHF - TRBJ1-5 - TRBV27
TGTGCCAGTAGTAGCGGGTCTAGGGGAAACACCATATATTTT CASSSGSRGNTIYF - TRBJ1-3 once TRBV19
TGTGCCAGCAGCCCTGGACAGCTTTACTATGGCTACACCTTC CASSPGQLYYGYTF - TRBJ1-2 - TRBV7-8
TGTGCCAGCTCCCCCCGAGGGCTCGGGGCCAACGTCCTGACTTTC CASSPRGLGANVLTF - TRBJ2-6 - TRBV18
TGTGCCGGGTCCCCGGGACAGGGTAATACCGGGGAGCTGTTTTTT CAGSPGQGNTGELFF TRBD1 TRBJ2-2 - TRBV19
TGTGCCAGCAGCTCACGTCGGACTAGCGGGTACTACGAGCAGTACTTC CASSSRRTSGYYEQYF TRBD2 TRBJ2-7 once TRBV7-8
TGCGCCAGCAGCACCCCTTGGGGACAGGGGTCGGGGCAGCGAAACACTGAAGCTTTCTTT CASSTPWGQGSGQRNTEAFF TRBD1 TRBJ1-1 once TRBV5-1
TGTGCCAGCAGCAAAACCAGGGGTGACACTGAAGCTTTCTTT CASSKTRGDTEAFF - TRBJ1-1 - TRBV7-3
TGCGCCAGCAGCCAACGGGGGACCTTT CASSQRGTF - TRBJ1-1 - TRBV4-1
TGTGCCAGTAGTATCATTGGGCTTAACTATGGCTACACCTTC CASSIIGLNYGYTF - TRBJ1-2 - TRBV19
TGTGCCATCAGTGAGTCTGGACAGCTCACTGAAGCTTTCTTT CAISESGQLTEAFF - TRBJ1-1 - TRBV10-3
TGTGCCAGCAGAGACCCTATGCGGGGGAGCTCCTACAATGAGCAGTTCTTC CASRDPMRGSSYNEQFF TRBD2 TRBJ2-1 few TRBV2
TGTGCCAGCAGCGTCGGGGGTGTGAGAACTGAAGCTTTCTTT CASSVGGVRTEAFF - TRBJ1-1 - TRBV5-4
TGTGCCAGCAGTAGGGGGAATGAAAAACTGTTTTTT CASSRGNEKLFF - TRBJ1-4 - TRBV7-9
TGTGCCAGAAGCTTGGCGGGGGAGGCCGGGGAGCTGTTTTTT CARSLAGEAGELFF - TRBJ2-2 - TRBV5-3
TGTGCCAGCAGCTTATCCCAGGGGGCGGTGAGATACGGCTACACCTTC CASSLSQGAVRYGYTF TRBD1 TRBJ1-2 - TRBV5-6
TGTGCCAGCAGTTACTCCCGGGGGGGCAACACTGAAGCTTTCTTT CASSYSRGGNTEAFF - TRBJ1-1 - TRBV6-5
TGTGCCAGCAGCTTAGAGGGGAACAATGAGCAGTTCTTC CASSLEGNNEQFF - TRBJ2-1 once TRBV7-2
TGCGCCAGCAGCCAATACAGGTTTTGGAACACTGAAGCTTTCTTT CASSQYRFWNTEAFF - TRBJ1-1 - TRBV4-1
TGTGCCAGCAGCTTGGAGACAGGAATTAACACTGAAGCTTTCTTT CASSLETGINTEAFF - TRBJ1-1 - TRBV5-4
TGTGCCAGCAGTGCTAGCGCTCCTACTTACAATGAGCAGTTCTTC CASSASAPTYNEQFF - TRBJ2-1 - TRBV2
TGTGCCAGCAGTTTTCCAGGGGGCCGGGGTACTGAAGCTTTCTTT CASSFPGGRGTEAFF TRBD1 TRBJ1-1 - TRBV5-4
TGTGCCAGCAGCTTGAGGGGGCTGGGGAACACTGAAGCTTTCTTT CASSLRGLGNTEAFF TRBD1 TRBJ1-1 few TRBV5-6
TGTGCCAGTAGGGACAGCCCCCCCTATGGCTACACCTTC CASRDSPPYGYTF - TRBJ1-2 - TRBV19
TGCGCCAGCAGACAACGAGCGGGGGACCTTACCAATGAGCAGTTCTTC CASRQRAGDLTNEQFF TRBD2 TRBJ2-1 - TRBV5-1
TGCAGCGTGGCCACAGGGGGCGGTCAGCCCCAGCATTTT CSVATGGGQPQHF TRBD1 TRBJ1-5 - TRBV29-1